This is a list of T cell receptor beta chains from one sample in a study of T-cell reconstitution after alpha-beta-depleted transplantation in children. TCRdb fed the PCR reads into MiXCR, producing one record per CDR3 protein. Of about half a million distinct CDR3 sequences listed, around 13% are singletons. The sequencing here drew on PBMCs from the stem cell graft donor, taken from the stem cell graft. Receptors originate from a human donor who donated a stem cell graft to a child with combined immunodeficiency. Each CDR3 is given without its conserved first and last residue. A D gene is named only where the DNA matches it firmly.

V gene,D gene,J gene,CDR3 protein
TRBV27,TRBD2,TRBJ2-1,ASSLAPSSGRSNEQF
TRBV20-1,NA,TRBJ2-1,SRTASYNEQF
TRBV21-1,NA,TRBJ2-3,ASSKLASPLTDTQY
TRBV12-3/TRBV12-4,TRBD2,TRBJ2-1,ASGRGVSGRF
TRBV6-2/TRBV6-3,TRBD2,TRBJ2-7,ASSYPGRDEQY
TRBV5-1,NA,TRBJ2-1,ASSLELTGEQF
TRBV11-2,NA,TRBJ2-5,ASSFDILMETQY
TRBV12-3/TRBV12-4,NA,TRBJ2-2,ASSLAGFGEDTGELF
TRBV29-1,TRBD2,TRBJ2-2,SVPPSGRNTGELF
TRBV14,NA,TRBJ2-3,ASSQATVAVMGTDTQY
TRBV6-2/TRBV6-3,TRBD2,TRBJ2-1,ASSSPVSPGLGS
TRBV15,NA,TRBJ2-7,ATSRDGGRGGEQY
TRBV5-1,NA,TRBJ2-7,ASSLQATTYEQY
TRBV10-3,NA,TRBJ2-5,AISEGFYQETQY
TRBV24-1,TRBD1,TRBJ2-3,ATSETGQPTDTQY
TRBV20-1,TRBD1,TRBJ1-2,SAIRDRGHYGYT
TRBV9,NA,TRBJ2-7,ASSPDYTYEQY
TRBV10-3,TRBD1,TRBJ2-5,AISRGQGSPETQY
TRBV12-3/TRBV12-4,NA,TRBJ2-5,ASSLPMYQETQY
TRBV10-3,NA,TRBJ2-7,AISEGPNYEQY
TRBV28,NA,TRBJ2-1,ASSLSIGGQF
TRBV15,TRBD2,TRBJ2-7,ATSSMGLAGDRDEQY
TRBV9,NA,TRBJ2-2,ASKRAGNTGELF
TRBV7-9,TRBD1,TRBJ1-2,ASSFTGGLSYGYT
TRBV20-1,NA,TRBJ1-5,SARAGLFGQPQH
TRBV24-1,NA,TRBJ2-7,ATSDSGQSYEQY
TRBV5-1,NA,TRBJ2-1,ASRRGQGLEQF
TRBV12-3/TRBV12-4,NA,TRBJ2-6,ASRGPGPAGANVLT
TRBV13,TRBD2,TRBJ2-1,ASSSGTSGANYNEQF